This TCR beta chain was obtained from a study of T cells expressing NK-cell markers. General observations from the study: Several donors' CD3+CD56-NKG2C+ cells were dominated by the same clonotypes. Of the CD8+ T cells in six or seven donors, roughly 1.0-7.0% belonged to dominant NKG2C+ clonotypes.

The CDR3 runs to 14 residues. Details on this clonotype: Antigen specificity is unknown.

Using the 5' RACE reads, TCRdb records one entry per CDR3 protein without DNA. This listing includes 440,000 or so distinct CDR3 sequences. The V and J genes are TRBV12-3 or TRBV12-4 and TRBJ2-3; TCRdb proposes TRBD1, but this gene call is untestable without DNA. The sequencing sample was made of blood T cells: a sorted CD56 or NKG2C T cell subset, CD4+ or CD8+ T cells, or bulk PBMC T cells (not recorded which). The receptor's source is a woman between 18 and 75 years old in good health. The CDR3 reads CASSRETLTDTQYF.